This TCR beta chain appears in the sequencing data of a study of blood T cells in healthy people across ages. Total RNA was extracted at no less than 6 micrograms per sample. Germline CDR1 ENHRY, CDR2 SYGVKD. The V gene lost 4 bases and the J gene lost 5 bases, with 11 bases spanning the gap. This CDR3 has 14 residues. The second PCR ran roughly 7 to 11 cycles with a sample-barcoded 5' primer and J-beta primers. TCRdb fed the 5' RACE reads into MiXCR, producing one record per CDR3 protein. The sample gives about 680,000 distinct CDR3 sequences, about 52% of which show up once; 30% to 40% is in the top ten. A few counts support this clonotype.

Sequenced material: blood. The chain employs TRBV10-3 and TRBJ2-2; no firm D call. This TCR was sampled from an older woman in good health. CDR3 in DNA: TGTGCCATCAGTGTCGCGTCAGCTACCGGGGAGCTGTTTTTT. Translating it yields CAISVASATGELFF.